The next 20 T cell receptor beta chains were all read from a single sample in a study of tumor-infiltrating lymphocytes in primary liver carcinoma. For each extraction, RNA and DNA were obtained together from around 20-30 mg of unsorted bulk tissue. Production of TCR beta cDNA used approximately 0.45 ug total RNA together with a constant-region primer. Employing slightly modified ARM-PCR, three nested multiplex PCR rounds were run, and these gave rise to the TCR beta libraries. Amplification in the first two PCR rounds was performed using TRBV1-TRBV30 forward primers and a C-beta reverse primer for 10 cycles each. Via MiXCR, TCRdb re-called the multiplex PCR reads, giving one row per CDR3 protein. The repertoire includes roughly 32,000 distinct CDR3 sequences, roughly 77% of them detected once, and more than 30% sits in the top ten. The sequenced sample consisted of liver tumor tissue from sampling region 3. Subset: tumor region T3, left-lateral pole. The receptor set was obtained from a woman aged 30 to 39 with primary liver carcinoma and hepatitis B virus infection.

This clonotype appeared a single time. Likely a read error: the CDR3 ends without its conserved phenylalanine or tryptophan. The genes are TRBV11-2 and TRBJ1-2; D is perhaps TRBD1 (6 bases). Trimming cost V 7 bases and J 11 bases, with 20 bases left between them. The CDR3 runs to 13 residues. The germline V gene encodes CDR1 SGHAT and CDR2 FQNNGV. The CDR3 bases are TGTGCCAGCACTCAAGGGGGGGGTGGAGGTTACACCCTC. Amino acids: CASTQGGGGGYTL.

The gene calls are TRBV11-2 and TRBJ2-7, with D perhaps matching TRBD1 or TRBD2 (6 bases each). Trimming stripped 11 bases from V and 9 bases from J, with 17 bases between. The CDR3 totals 11 residues. The V gene's germline CDR1 is SGHAT and CDR2 FQNNGV. The CDR3 here is CAGNQGGWQYF. The CDR3 region has the DNA TGTGCCGGCAATCAAGGGGGGTGGCAGTACTTC.

Of note for this clonotype: A junction boundary mismatches the germline segment, possibly from a read error. CDR3: CAGSLEPGPNTEVFF. CDR3 DNA: TGTGCCGGCAGCTTAGAACCTGGACCGAACACTGAAGTTTTCTTT. The chain recombines TRBV11-2 with TRBJ1-1; D is unresolved. The CDR3 runs 15 residues. CDR1 is SGHAT, CDR2 FQNNGV, per germline. Using reference TRBV11-2 and TRBJ1-1 for the parts outside the CDR3, the full variable domain is EAGVAQSPRYKIIEKRQSVAFWCNPISGHATLYWYQQILGQGPKLLIQFQNNGVVDDSQLPKDRFSAERLKGVDSTLKIQPAKLEDSAVYLCAGSLEPGPNTEVFFGQGTRLTVV.

This clonotype has only a few counts. One junction end disagrees with the germline gene, perhaps due to a read error. The chain couples TRBV11-3 to TRBJ2-2; the D is unclear. Germline-derived CDR1 and CDR2 are SGHNT and YENEEA. The CDR3 is 15 residues long. The CDR3 DNA follows: TGTGCCAGCAGCTCCGAAAGGGTGAACATCGGGGAGCTGTTTTTT. This codes for CASSSERVNIGELFF.

About this clonotype itself: At one end, the junction sequence differs from germline, possibly due to a read error. The J gene is TRBJ1-5, the V gene TRBV11-2; D remains unclear. The CDR3 consists of 13 residues. Germline CDR1 reads SGHAT; CDR2 reads FQNNGV. Here the CDR3 DNA reads TGTGCCGGCAGCTTAGGTCGGTATCAGCCCCAACATTTT. Translated: CAGSLGRYQPQHF.

This clonotype was seen a handful of times. CDR3 amino acids: CASSQDGGYSGANVLTF. CDR3 DNA sequence: TGTGCCAGCAGCCAAGATGGCGGTTACTCTGGGGCCAACGTCCTGACTTTC. The rearrangement joins TRBV3-1 to TRBJ2-6; no definite D call. The CDR3 extends over 17 amino acids. V lost 0 bases and J lost 0, with 9 bases in between. Germline assignment: CDR1 LGHDT and CDR2 YNNKEL (reference sequence). Variable domain in full (rest from reference TRBV3-1 and TRBJ2-6): DTAVSQTPKYLVTQMGNDKSIKCEQNLGHDTMYWYKQDSKKFLKIMFSYNNKELIINETVPNRFSPKSPDKAHLNLHINSLELGDSAVYFCASSQDGGYSGANVLTFGAGSRLTVL.

Worth noting for this clonotype: This clone may be a read error of a much larger clone one base away. The chain recombines TRBV6-6 with TRBJ2-7, with a possible D match to TRBD2 (7 bases). The germline V and J ends were trimmed by 7 bases and 6 bases, with 19 bases remaining between them. The CDR3 consists of 14 residues. CDR1 and CDR2 from the germline V gene are MNHNY and SVGAGI (reference sequence). The CDR3 reads CASMTGGRVGEQYF. As DNA, the CDR3 is TGTGCCAGCATGACGGGGGGCAGGGTGGGCGAGCAGTACTTC.

Regarding this clonotype: The junction departs from germline at one end; a sequencing error may be responsible. The chain links TRBV11-1 to TRBJ1-2; D unclear. The CDR3 loop spans 14 amino acids. Germline CDR1 and CDR2: SGHAT and FQDESV (reference sequence). The CDR3 loop is CASSFSASLGAYTF. DNA for the CDR3: TGTGCCAGCAGCTTTTCAGCCTCCTTGGGAGCCTACACATTC.

For this clonotype: Since a much larger clone is just one base distant, this may be a read error. The V and J genes are TRBV10-3 and TRBJ2-1; D uncertain. The CDR3 is made up of 14 amino acids. Germline CDR1 and CDR2: ENHRY and SYGVKD. CDR3 nucleotide sequence: TGTGCCACCCGATTTCAAAGCTCCTACAAAGAGCAGTTCTTC. It translates to CATRFQSSYKEQFF.

The chain recombines TRBV12-3 or TRBV12-4 with TRBJ2-1; 7 nucleotides agree with TRBD1. Trimming took 1 base from V and 5 from J; bases not matched to a gene: 2. The CDR3 sequence is 14 residues long. The CDR3 sequence: CASSLGGTDNEQFF. CDR3 bases: TGTGCCAGCAGTTTAGGAGGGACAGACAATGAGCAGTTCTTC.

In its sample, this clonotype was seen many times. This chain joins TRBV7-9 and TRBJ2-1; 9 bases fit TRBD2. The ends lost 4 bases at V and 4 bases at J; junction bases unmatched: 8. CDR3 length: 16 residues. In germline, CDR1 is SEHNR, CDR2 FQNEAQ (reference sequence). The CDR3: CASSSDTSGPYNEQFF. The CDR3 coding sequence is TGTGCCAGCAGCTCAGATACTAGCGGGCCTTACAATGAGCAGTTCTTC.

A remark on this clonotype: Sequence at one end of the junction differs from germline and may be a read error. This chain joins TRBV11-3 and TRBJ2-1; 14 nucleotides align to TRBD2. The germline V gene has CDR1 SGHNT and CDR2 YENEEA. The length of the CDR3 is 15 residues. CDR3 nucleotides: TGTGTCAGCAGCAGACTAGCGGGGGGGGGCTATGAGCAGTTCTTC. Its protein product is CVSSRLAGGGYEQFF.

This sequence joins TRBV11-3 and TRBJ1-1, with D hard to call. The germline V gene encodes CDR1 SGHNT and CDR2 YENEEA. CDR3 size: 16 residues. The CDR3 sequence is CANSFGSRVMNTEAFF. CDR3 DNA: TGTGCTAACAGCTTCGGGAGTCGGGTAATGAACACTGAAGCTTTCTTT. The complete variable domain, with remaining parts taken from reference TRBV11-3 and TRBJ1-1, reads EAGVVQSPRYKIIEKKQPVAFWCNPISGHNTLYWYLQNLGQGPELLIRYENEEAVDDSQLPKDRFSAERLKGVDSTLKIQPAELGDSAVYLCANSFGSRVMNTEAFFGQGTRLTVV.

Written as DNA, the CDR3 is TGCGCCAGCAGCGAGACAGCTTACTATGGCTACACCTTC. It yields the protein CASSETAYYGYTF. V and J are TRBV4-1 and TRBJ1-2, with D tentatively TRBD1 (5 bases). This CDR3 spans 13 amino acids. The V end lost 5 bases, the J end lost 3 bases, and 10 bases lay between the germline ends. Germline lookup yields CDR1 MGHRA and CDR2 YSYEKL.

On this clonotype itself: Mismatch with germline at one junction end may stem from a read error. Here the CDR3 DNA reads TGTGCCTGCAGCCCCGGACAGCCGACCTACAATGAGCAGTTCTTC. It translates to CACSPGQPTYNEQFF. V usage is TRBV6-5 and J usage is TRBJ2-1, with TRBD1 as a possible D gene (6 bases). The germline CDR1 and CDR2 sequences are MNHEY and SVGAGI. This CDR3 has 15 residues.

Of note for this clonotype: The final CDR3 position lacks the conserved phenylalanine or tryptophan, pointing to a likely read error. This chain links TRBV7-8 with TRBJ2-3; D gene ambiguous. The CDR3 sequence is 13 residues long. Germline V gives CDR1 SGHVS, CDR2 FQNEAQ. CDR3 DNA: TGCGCCAGCAGCTTAGGTGGGGTGAGTACGCAGTATTCT. Translating gives CASSLGGVSTQYS.

This clonotype was seen repeatedly, ten times or more. Here the CDR3 reads CASSLAFATTSGVKETQYF. CDR3 DNA: TGTGCCAGCAGCTTAGCGTTCGCCACAACTAGCGGGGTTAAAGAGACCCAGTACTTC. The V gene is TRBV7-8, the J gene TRBJ2-5; 10 bases align to TRBD2. V trimming: 0 bases; J trimming: 3 bases; junction bases outside the gene matches: 13. Germline V lookup: CDR1 SGHVS, CDR2 FQNEAQ. The CDR3 extends over 19 amino acids. The complete variable domain, with remaining parts taken from reference TRBV7-8 and TRBJ2-5, reads GAGVSQSPRYKVAKRGQDVALRCDPISGHVSLFWYQQALGQGPEFLTYFQNEAQLDKSGLPSDRFFAERPEGSVSTLKIQRTQQEDSAVYLCASSLAFATTSGVKETQYFGPGTRLLVL.

V usage is TRBV11-2 and J usage is TRBJ1-1; 11 nucleotides match TRBD1. V shed 5 bases and J 2 bases; nucleotides not matched to a gene: 19. Germline values: CDR1 SGHAT, CDR2 FQNNGV. The CDR3 consists of 20 residues. The CDR3 spells CASSTRDRGFKRWSNTEAFF. The CDR3 DNA follows: TGTGCCAGCAGCACTCGGGACAGGGGGTTCAAGAGGTGGAGTAACACTGAAGCTTTCTTT.

As to this clonotype: A much larger clone lies one base from this, so it may be a read error. The gene calls are TRBV20-1 and TRBJ2-7, with D hard to call. The CDR3 extends over 15 amino acids. Trimming cost V 4 bases and J 1 base, with 17 bases left between them. CDR1 and CDR2 from the germline V gene are DFQATT and SNEGSKA (reference sequence). The CDR3 spells CSANSPRGSSYEQYF. The CDR3 region has the DNA TGCAGTGCTAACTCCCCGAGAGGATCGTCCTACGAGCAGTACTTC.

This clonotype was observed a few times. This chain uses TRBV6-1 with TRBJ2-5, with no clear D. Germline CDR1 reads MNHNS; CDR2 reads SASEGT. This CDR3 comprises 9 residues. V was pared by 1 base and J by 14 bases, with 5 bases between. As DNA, the CDR3 is TGTGCCAGCAGTGAAGGGGTCTACTTC. It specifies CASSEGVYF.